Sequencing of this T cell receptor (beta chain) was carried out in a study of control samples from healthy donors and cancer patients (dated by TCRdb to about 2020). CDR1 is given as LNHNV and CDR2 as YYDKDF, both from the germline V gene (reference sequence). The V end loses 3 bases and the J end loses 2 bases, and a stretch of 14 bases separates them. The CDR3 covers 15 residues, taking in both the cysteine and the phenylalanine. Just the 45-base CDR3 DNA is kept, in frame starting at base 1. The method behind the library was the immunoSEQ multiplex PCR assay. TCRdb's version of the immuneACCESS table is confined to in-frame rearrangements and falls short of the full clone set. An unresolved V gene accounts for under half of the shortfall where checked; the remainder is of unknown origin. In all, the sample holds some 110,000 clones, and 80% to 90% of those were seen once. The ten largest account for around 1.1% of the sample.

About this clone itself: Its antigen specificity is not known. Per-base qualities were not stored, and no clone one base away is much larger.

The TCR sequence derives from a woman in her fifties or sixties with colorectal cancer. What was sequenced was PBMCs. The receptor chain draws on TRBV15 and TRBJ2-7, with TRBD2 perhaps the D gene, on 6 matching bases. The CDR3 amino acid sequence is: CATSSDPSVPYEQYF. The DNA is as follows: TGTGCCACCAGCAGTGATCCTAGCGTCCCCTACGAGCAGTACTTC.